This TCR beta chain was documented in a study of cytomegalovirus exposure and HLA in healthy donors. Across the study: T cells numbering about 200 million yielded fewer than 140 million unique TCR beta sequences in an earlier analysis.

The CDR3 has 16 residues. The germline V gene encodes CDR1 LGHNA and CDR2 YSLEER. V gave up 0 bases and J gave up 2 bases, with 14 bases separating them. Concerning this clone itself: Its antigen is not identified.

The PCR was carried out with 60 Vbeta primers and 13 Jbeta primers. Using immunoSEQ multiplex PCR, the repertoire was profiled, and TCRdb retains in-frame clones only, with some absent. Among 150,000 to 200,000 clones listed, 70% to 90% were seen once. Nominally healthy donors were sampled, though unrecorded immune exposures were likely. Study outcomes and limitations: Analysis was performed later, and it showed HLA-associated TCR beta chains to be more clonally expanded than equally common others.

The chain carries TRBV4-3 and TRBJ2-7; tentatively, D is TRBD1 (6 bases). The TCR comes from a woman in her thirties in good health and CMV-seronegative. The sequenced sample was PBMCs. The CDR3 nucleotides are TGCGCCAGCAGCCAAGAAGGGCAGGGGCCGCCCTACGAGCAGTACTTC. It is translated as CASSQEGQGPPYEQYF.